This T cell receptor (beta chain) appears in the sequencing data of a study of blood T cells in healthy people across ages. The use of a sample-barcoded 5' primer and a J-beta primer mix characterized a second PCR of about 6 to 12 cycles. MiXCR, applied by TCRdb to the 5' RACE reads, yields one record per CDR3 protein. This table holds roughly 800,000 distinct CDR3 sequences, roughly 53% found once. Concerning this clonotype itself: Its antigen remains unknown.

The CDR3 contains 16 residues. The V and J ends lost 1 base and 0 bases respectively, with 12 bases between them. Germline V gene lookup returns CDR1 KGHSH and CDR2 LQKENI. Findings and caveats of the study: For the donors, CMV status was unknown and possibly confounded expanded clonotype changes. Diversity of TCR beta per million T cells declined in a roughly linear way with age. Naive CD4+ cells and diversity were both higher in long-lived donors than in aged donors.

Input material: blood. The receptor was isolated from an elderly man in good health. The rearrangement uses TRBV18 and TRBJ2-5; D remains ambiguous. The CDR3 nucleotides are TGTGCCAGCTCACCACAAGCAAGATCGTACCAAGAGACCCAGTACTTC. Encoded protein: CASSPQARSYQETQYF.